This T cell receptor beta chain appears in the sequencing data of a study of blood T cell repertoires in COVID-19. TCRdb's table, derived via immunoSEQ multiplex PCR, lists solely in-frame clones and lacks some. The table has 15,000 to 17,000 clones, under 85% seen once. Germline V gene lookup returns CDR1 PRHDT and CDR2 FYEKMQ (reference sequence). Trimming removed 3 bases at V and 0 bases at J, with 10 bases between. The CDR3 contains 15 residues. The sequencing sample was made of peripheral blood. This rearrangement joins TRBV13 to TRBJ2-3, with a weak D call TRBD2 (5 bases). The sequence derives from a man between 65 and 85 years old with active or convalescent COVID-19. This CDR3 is CASSFGGSSTDTQYF. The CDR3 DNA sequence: TGTGCCAGCAGCTTCGGAGGCTCCAGCACAGATACGCAGTATTTT.